The 3 T cell receptor beta chains in this list originate from one sample, sequenced in a study of T cell responses to AZD1222 COVID-19 vaccine (dated by TCRdb to the early 2020s). Library method: the immunoSEQ multiplex PCR assay. In its TCRdb copy, this immuneACCESS table keeps in-frame sequences only and misses some clones. Where compared with another copy, unresolved V genes explain less than half of these, and the others have no known cause. In this sample the table shows some 120,000 clones, 88% of which occur a single time. The ten top clones hold approximately 18% of the sample. Per the publication, the time point label means: baseline before first vaccination. The meaning of the sample's treatment or condition label: meningococcal conjugate vaccine given as trial control. The material was peripheral blood, obtained on day 0 of MenACWY control vaccination. The origin of the receptors is an adult in good health.

The genes are TRBV25-1 and TRBJ2-7; 8 bases map to TRBD1. V dropped 3 bases and J dropped 5; count of bases not matched to a gene: 0. CDR1 and CDR2 (germline): MGHDK, SYGVNS. The CDR3 runs 12 residues. In nucleotides, the CDR3 is TGTGCCAGCAGTGAGACAGGGGACGAGCAGTACTTC. The encoded protein is CASSETGDEQYF.

The J gene is TRBJ2-5, the V gene TRBV6-5; weak D call: TRBD2 (5 bases). Per germline, CDR1 MNHEY and CDR2 SVGAGI. There are 13 residues in the CDR3. Trimming left V 4 bases short and J 5 bases short, with 11 bases between. CDR3 coding DNA: TGTGCCAGCAGTTGGACCTCGGGGGAGACCCAGTACTTC. This codes for CASSWTSGETQYF.

V is TRBV5-1 and J is TRBJ2-3; D not certain. The CDR3 contains 15 residues. Germline lookup yields CDR1 SGHRS and CDR2 YFSETQ. Trimming took 1 base from V and 0 from J, leaving 9 bases between them. DNA of the CDR3: TGCGCCAGCAGCTTGTGGGGTCAGAGCACAGATACGCAGTATTTT. Translated, it gives CASSLWGQSTDTQYF.